Each of the 3 T cell receptor beta chains below was sequenced from the same sample in a study of blood T cell repertoires in COVID-19. The repertoire was sequenced with immunoSEQ multiplex PCR; TCRdb's copy has only in-frame clones and lacks some. This sample has 200,000 to 300,000 clones; 80% to 90% occur once, and the top ten carry approximately 2%. The sample was peripheral blood. These receptors were taken from a man younger than 45 with active or convalescent COVID-19.

The sample holds one count of this clone. For the CDR3, the DNA is TGTGCCAGCAGTTCTGGACAGGGTCTTCAGCCCCAGCATTTT. Translation gives CASSSGQGLQPQHF. V gene TRBV28 combines with J gene TRBJ1-5, with 8 positions matching TRBD1. CDR3 size: 14 residues. Germline trimming cut 4 bases from V and 6 bases from J; bases unmatched to any gene: 5. Germline V gene data show CDR1 as MDHEN and CDR2 as SYDVKM.

The chain uses TRBV21-1 and TRBJ1-6; the D segment call TRBD1 is taken from the table without a DNA check. TRBV21-1 is noted as a pseudogene. The CDR3 length is 13 residues. CDR3 loop: CASVGTGYSPLHF. The CDR3 region has the DNA TGTGCCAGCGTGGGGACAGGGTATTCACCCCTCCACTTT.

This chain joins TRBV7-2 and TRBJ1-2; D is possibly TRBD1 (5 bases). The CDR3 has 15 amino acids. The germline V and J ends were trimmed by 3 bases and 0 bases, with 11 bases remaining between them. Germline values: CDR1 SGHTA, CDR2 FQGNSA. The CDR3 DNA reads TGTGCCAGCAGCTTCGGACAAATTACTAACTATGGCTACACCTTC. Translated: CASSFGQITNYGYTF.